This TCR beta chain emerged from a study of cytomegalovirus exposure and HLA in healthy donors. Trimming removed 6 bases from V and 7 bases from J; junction bases left unmatched: 2. The germline V gene encodes CDR1 MNHNS and CDR2 SASEGT. There are 13 residues in the CDR3. In regard to this clone: What it binds is not known.

Findings and limits, study-wide: TRBV6-2, TRBV6-3 and other indistinguishable V segments were excluded.

PCR employed 60 Vbeta and 13 Jbeta primers. Only in-frame clones appear in the TCRdb table, and some are missing; sequencing was by immunoSEQ multiplex PCR. The table records around 110,000 clones, roughly 85% of them present only once. This clonotype was obtained from a man aged 25 to 40 in good health and CMV-seropositive. The gene calls are TRBV6-1 and TRBJ2-3; TRBD2 agrees at 12 bases. The sample was PBMCs. The CDR3 nucleotides are TGTGCCAGCAGAACTAGCGGGGGGTATACGCAGTATTTT. Protein sequence: CASRTSGGYTQYF.